Each of the 26 T cell receptor beta chains below was sequenced from the same sample in a study of T cell responses to AZD1222 COVID-19 vaccine. The table came from immunoSEQ multiplex PCR; TCRdb's copy has only in-frame clones and leaves some out. In the table there are 65,000 to 90,000 clones, roughly 89% of which are singletons. This material consisted of peripheral blood, taken 28 days after the second AZD1222 dose. The receptors here all came from an adult who received the AZD1222 COVID-19 vaccine.

The rearrangement uses TRBV2 and TRBJ1-4; TRBD1 aligns across 7 bases. V shed 5 bases and J 6 bases; nucleotides not matched to a gene: 6. This CDR3 comprises 14 residues. From germline, CDR1 is SNHLY and CDR2 FYNNEI. The CDR3 loop is CASSQTGRDEKLFF. Written as DNA, the CDR3 is TGTGCCAGCAGTCAGACAGGGAGGGATGAAAAACTGTTTTTT.

This clone was seen a few times. V and J are TRBV19 and TRBJ1-2; possible D gene TRBD1, 6 bases. Germline V gene data show CDR1 as LNHDA and CDR2 as SQIVND (reference sequence). Trimming removed 2 bases from V and 3 bases from J, with 25 bases in between. The CDR3 totals 19 residues. The CDR3 nucleotides read TGTGCCAGTAGTATACGAACGAGAGCCCAGAAGGGGGGGTACTATGGCTACACCTTC. Its protein is CASSIRTRAQKGGYYGYTF. Supplemented by reference TRBV19 and TRBJ1-2, the full variable domain reads DGGITQSPKYLFRKEGQNVTLSCEQNLNHDAMYWYRQDPGQGLRLIYYSQIVNDFQKGDIAEGYSVSREKKESFPLTVTSAQKNPTAFYLCASSIRTRAQKGGYYGYTFGSGTRLTVV.

The chain combines TRBV25-1 with TRBJ1-5; TRBD1 might be the D (5 bases). Germline CDR1 MGHDK, CDR2 SYGVNS. CDR3 size: 13 residues. V lost 6 bases to trimming and J lost 7 bases, with 13 bases between them. The CDR3 nucleotides read TGTGCCAGCAGGGGGAGGGGTTGCCAGCCCCAGCATTTT. Translating it yields CASRGRGCQPQHF.

The chain is built from TRBV11-2 and TRBJ1-5, with 7 bases identical to TRBD1. This CDR3 is 16 amino acids long. Germline V gives CDR1 SGHAT, CDR2 FQNNGV. The junction had 13 bases not matched to a gene; V was cut back by 5 bases and J by 6 bases. The CDR3 protein is CASSHTTGISCQPQHF. The CDR3 coding sequence is TGTGCCAGCAGCCACACGACAGGGATCTCCTGTCAGCCCCAGCATTTT. The entire variable domain, with the rest obtained from reference TRBV11-2 and TRBJ1-5, is as follows: EAGVAQSPRYKIIEKRQSVAFWCNPISGHATLYWYQQILGQGPKLLIQFQNNGVVDDSQLPKDRFSAERLKGVDSTLKIQPAKLEDSAVYLCASSHTTGISCQPQHFGDGTRLSIL.

The rearrangement joins TRBV29-1 to TRBJ1-1; 8 nucleotides agree with TRBD1. J gave up 7 bases and V 0 bases, and 7 bases lay outside the gene matches. Germline assignment: CDR1 SQVTM and CDR2 ANQGSEA. CDR3 length: 14 amino acids. This chain's CDR3 is CSVEDQDRAGEAFF. The CDR3, as DNA: TGCAGCGTTGAAGATCAGGACAGGGCTGGTGAAGCTTTCTTT.

This clone was picked up a small number of times. This sequence joins TRBV2 and TRBJ2-7; possibly TRBD1 or TRBD2 for D (5 bases each). Germline V gives CDR1 SNHLY, CDR2 FYNNEI. The V and J ends lost 5 bases and 3 bases respectively, with 14 bases between them. The CDR3 has 14 amino acids. CDR3 sequence reads: CASSPSGPHYEQYV. As DNA, the CDR3 is TGTGCCAGCAGTCCCTCGGGACCTCACTACGAGCAGTACGTC.

The CDR3 DNA sequence: TGTGCCAGCAGTAACCGACAGGGGCTGGGAGGGCAGTACGTC. This encodes CASSNRQGLGGQYV. V and J are TRBV6-6 and TRBJ2-7; 8 positions agree with TRBD1. Germline assignment: CDR1 MNHNY and CDR2 SVGAGI (reference sequence). CDR3 length: 14 amino acids. After removal of 5 bases from V and 9 bases from J, the junction contained 12 bases not matched to a gene.

The chain has TRBV10-3 and TRBJ2-3; 7 nucleotides agree with TRBD1. The CDR3 is 12 residues long. Unmatched junction bases numbered 5, after V lost 6 bases and J lost 8 bases. Germline CDR1 ENHRY, CDR2 SYGVKD. CDR3 DNA: TGTGCCATCAGGACACAGGGGAGTACGCAGTATTTT. Translated, it gives CAIRTQGSTQYF.

The genes are TRBV5-1 and TRBJ1-2; D is unresolved. V lost 1 base, J lost 0 bases, and 10 bases lay in between. Germline V gene data show CDR1 as SGHRS and CDR2 as YFSETQ. This CDR3 is 15 amino acids long. The chain's CDR3 is CASSLSQTPNYGYTF. In DNA form, the CDR3 reads TGCGCCAGCAGCTTGAGCCAGACCCCTAACTATGGCTACACCTTC.

The chain combines TRBV7-9 with TRBJ1-2, with 7 bases lining up with TRBD1. V shed 1 base and J 1 base; nucleotides not matched to a gene: 3. This CDR3 region has 15 residues. Looked up from germline, CDR1 is SEHNR and CDR2 is FQNEAQ (reference sequence). The CDR3 coding sequence is TGTGCCAGCAGCTTAGAGACAGGGCATAACTATGGCTACACCTTC. This gives the protein CASSLETGHNYGYTF.

V is TRBV5-1 and J is TRBJ2-2; no firm D call. Germline values: CDR1 SGHRS, CDR2 YFSETQ. The V end was cut by 3 bases, the J end by 0 bases, with 9 bases between. The CDR3 is 15 residues long. For the CDR3, the DNA is TGCGCCAGCAGCTGGCCCAGAGCGAACACCGGGGAGCTGTTTTTT. Residues: CASSWPRANTGELFF. The whole variable domain, filled in from reference TRBV5-1 and TRBJ2-2, reads KAGVTQTPRYLIKTRGQQVTLSCSPISGHRSVSWYQQTPGQGLQFLFEYFSETQRNKGNFPGRFSGRQFSNSRSEMNVSTLELGDSALYLCASSWPRANTGELFFGEGSRLTVL.

The gene calls are TRBV12-2 and TRBJ2-7. TRBV12-2 is termed a pseudogene. CDR3 length equals 16 residues. CDR3 nucleotides: TGTGCAAGTCGCCGACCAGGGGGGGAGGGTTCCTACGAGCAGTACTTC. As protein: CASRRPGGEGSYEQYF.

The gene calls are TRBV10-1 and TRBJ1-1; 7 bases are shared with TRBD1. Trimming took 6 bases from V and 0 from J; bases not matched to a gene: 4. This CDR3 spans 14 amino acids. Germline lookup yields CDR1 WNHNN and CDR2 SYGVQD (reference sequence). The CDR3 loop reads CASRETGMNTEAFF. The CDR3 DNA reads as TGCGCCAGCAGGGAGACAGGGATGAACACTGAAGCTTTCTTT.

V gene TRBV28 combines with J gene TRBJ2-7, with D unclear. V was cut by 0 bases and J by 4 bases, with 4 bases left in between. The CDR3 totals 12 residues. Germline lookup yields CDR1 MDHEN and CDR2 SYDVKM. Here the CDR3 reads CASSLWGYEQYF. The DNA for the CDR3 is TGTGCCAGCAGTTTATGGGGGTACGAGCAGTACTTC.

The chain carries TRBV11-2 and TRBJ1-6; D remains ambiguous. The CDR3 has 16 residues. V lost 1 base and J 0 bases, leaving 7 bases between the germline ends. From germline, CDR1 is SGHAT and CDR2 FQNNGV. The CDR3 here is CASSLVPNSYNSPLHF. CDR3 sequence (DNA): TGTGCCAGCAGCTTAGTACCTAACTCCTATAATTCACCCCTCCACTTT.

V is TRBV15 and J is TRBJ1-4; D unresolved. The germline V gene encodes CDR1 LNHNV and CDR2 YYDKDF (reference sequence). The CDR3 length is 17 residues. The ends were cut back, 1 base at V and 0 bases at J, with 12 bases in the middle. CDR3 DNA sequence: TGTGCCACCAGCAGAGGCCCTGAGGGTGCAACTAATGAAAAACTGTTTTTT. It specifies CATSRGPEGATNEKLFF.

The rearrangement joins TRBV18 to TRBJ2-7; maybe TRBD2 (6 bases). V lost 5 bases to trimming and J lost 2 bases, with 13 bases between them. The CDR3 contains 14 residues. Germline assignment: CDR1 KGHSH and CDR2 LQKENI. The DNA of the CDR3 is TGTGCCAGCTCAGCTTTAGCGGAGACCTACGAGCAGTACGTC. Translating it yields CASSALAETYEQYV.

The chain links TRBV5-4 to TRBJ1-6; the D gene is possibly TRBD1 (5 bases). The CDR3 is 16 residues long. Germline V gives CDR1 SGHNT, CDR2 YYREEE (reference sequence). V was trimmed by 0 bases and J by 2 bases, leaving 9 bases between them. The CDR3 loop reads CASSLGQGPYNSPLHF. The CDR3 coding sequence is TGTGCCAGCAGCTTGGGGCAGGGACCCTATAATTCACCCCTCCACTTT.

This rearrangement joins TRBV5-6 to TRBJ1-2; D gene ambiguous. The CDR3 extends over 14 amino acids. Germline V gene lookup returns CDR1 SGHDT and CDR2 YYEEEE. Trimming shortened V by 0 bases and J by 2 bases, and 8 bases separated the two germline ends. CDR3 protein: CASSLERANYGYTF. The CDR3 DNA reads TGTGCCAGCAGCTTGGAGAGGGCGAACTATGGCTACACCTTC.

The rearrangement joins TRBV13 to TRBJ2-2; D remains unclear. This CDR3 is 12 amino acids long. Germline CDR1 and CDR2: PRHDT and FYEKMQ (reference sequence). V was clipped by 5 bases and J by 2 bases, with 3 bases between them. The CDR3 bases are TGTGCCAGCAGCAAAAACACCGGGGAGCTGTTTTTT. As protein: CASSKNTGELFF. Full variable domain (remainder filled in from reference TRBV13 and TRBJ2-2): AAGVIQSPRHLIKEKRETATLKCYPIPRHDTVYWYQQGPGQDPQFLISFYEKMQSDKGSIPDRFSAQQFSDYHSELNMSSLELGDSALYFCASSKNTGELFFGEGSRLTVL.

The rearrangement links TRBV19 to TRBJ1-1, with 9 bases fitting TRBD1. CDR1 is LNHDA, CDR2 SQIVND, per germline (reference sequence). The CDR3 extends over 17 amino acids. With V trimmed by 1 base and J by 3 bases, 9 bases remained unmatched. The CDR3 loop reads CASSIVAGQGSYTEAFF. CDR3 nucleotides: TGTGCCAGTAGTATAGTCGCGGGACAGGGTTCATACACTGAAGCTTTCTTT.

The V gene is TRBV11-3, the J gene TRBJ1-6; 8 bases agree with TRBD1. This CDR3 has 17 residues. V lost 7 bases and J lost 7; bases outside the gene matches: 15. Germline values: CDR1 SGHNT, CDR2 YENEEA. CDR3: CASTFNDRGFDNSPLHF. Written as DNA, the CDR3 is TGTGCCAGCACCTTCAATGACAGGGGCTTCGACAATTCACCCCTCCACTTT.

The chain is built from TRBV18 and TRBJ2-1; 12 bases are shared with TRBD1. There are 15 residues in the CDR3. V was pared by 4 bases and J by 8 bases, with 6 bases of the junction left unmatched. Germline assignment: CDR1 KGHSH and CDR2 LQKENI. CDR3 nucleotides: TGTGCCAGCTCACAAGGGACAGGGGGCGTCGATGAGCAGTTCTTC. This codes for CASSQGTGGVDEQFF.

The chain has TRBV19 and TRBJ2-5, with D perhaps TRBD1 (5 bases). V was cut by 3 bases and J by 1 base, with 12 bases left in between. The CDR3 runs 15 residues. Germline CDR1 and CDR2: LNHDA and SQIVND (reference sequence). CDR3 coding DNA: TGTGCCAGTAGTATTACTCAGGGAAGCCAAGAGACCCAGTACTTC. Its translation: CASSITQGSQETQYF.

This chain uses TRBV6-5 with TRBJ1-3, with a possible D match to TRBD1 (6 bases). The ends were cut back, 2 bases at V and 0 bases at J, with 8 bases in the middle. There are 15 residues in the CDR3. Germline V gene lookup returns CDR1 MNHEY and CDR2 SVGAGI. The CDR3 loop is CASSYGGHSGNTIYF. In DNA, the CDR3 is TGTGCCAGCAGTTACGGGGGCCACTCTGGAAACACCATATATTTT.

This clone was seen a handful of times. This rearrangement joins TRBV7-8 to TRBJ2-7, with TRBD1 matching over 12 bases. The CDR3 contains 15 residues. V shed 0 bases and J 6 bases; nucleotides not matched to a gene: 3. Germline-derived CDR1 and CDR2 are SGHVS and FQNEAQ. This CDR3 is CASSLAGQGAFEQYV. The CDR3 coding sequence is TGTGCCAGCAGCTTAGCGGGACAGGGGGCTTTCGAGCAGTACGTC.